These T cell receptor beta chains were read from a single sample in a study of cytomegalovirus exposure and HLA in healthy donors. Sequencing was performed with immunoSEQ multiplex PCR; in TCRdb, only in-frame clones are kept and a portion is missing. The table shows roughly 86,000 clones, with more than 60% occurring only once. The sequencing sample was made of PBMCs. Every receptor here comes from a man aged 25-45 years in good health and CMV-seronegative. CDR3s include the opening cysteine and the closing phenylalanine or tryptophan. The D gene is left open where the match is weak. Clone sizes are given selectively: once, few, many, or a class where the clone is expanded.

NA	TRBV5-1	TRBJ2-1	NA	CASSLGLGGNEQFF	TGCGCCAGCAGCTTGGGGTTGGGGGGTAATGAGCAGTTCTTC
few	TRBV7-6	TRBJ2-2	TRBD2	CASSLVLGLAGTGELFF	TGTGCCAGCAGCTTAGTTTTGGGACTAGCGGGGACCGGGGAGCTGTTTTTT
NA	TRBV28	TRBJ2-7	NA	CASSFQRMRTYEQYF	TGTGCCAGCAGTTTTCAAAGAATGAGGACCTACGAGCAGTACTTC
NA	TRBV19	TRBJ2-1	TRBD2	CASSVGRGNVVVEQFF	TGTGCCAGTAGTGTCGGGCGGGGGAACGTCGTGGTTGAGCAGTTCTTC
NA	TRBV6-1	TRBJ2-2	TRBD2	CASSSLAGVTGELFF	TGTGCCAGCAGTTCCCTAGCGGGGGTCACCGGGGAGCTGTTTTTT
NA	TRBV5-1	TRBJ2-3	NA	CASSPDLTGRADTQYF	TGCGCCAGCAGCCCGGACCTCACAGGGAGGGCAGATACGCAGTATTTT
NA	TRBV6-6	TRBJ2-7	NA	CASSYSRGGQAYEQYF	TGTGCCAGCAGTTACTCGAGGGGGGGACAGGCCTACGAGCAGTACTTC
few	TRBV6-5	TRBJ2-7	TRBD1	CASSLFATGTYEQYF	TGTGCCAGCAGTTTGTTCGCGACAGGGACCTACGAGCAGTACTTC
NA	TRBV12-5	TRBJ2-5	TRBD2	CASGWGGLGQETQYF	TGTGCTAGTGGTTGGGGGGGTTTGGGGCAAGAGACCCAGTACTTC
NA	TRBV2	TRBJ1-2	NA	CASSVDYGYTF	TGTGCCAGCAGTGTCGACTATGGCTACACCTTC
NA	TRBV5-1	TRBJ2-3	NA	CASPLGTSTDTQYF	TGCGCCAGTCCTCTCGGTACGTCCACAGATACGCAGTATTTT
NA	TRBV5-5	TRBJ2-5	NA	CASSFPGETQYF	TGTGCCAGCAGCTTCCCGGGTGAGACCCAGTACTTC
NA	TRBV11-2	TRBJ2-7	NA	CASSLPGTYEQYF	TGTGCCAGCAGCTTACCAGGGACCTACGAGCAGTACTTC
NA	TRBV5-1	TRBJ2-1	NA	CASSLGTSSYNEQFF	TGCGCCAGCAGCTTAGGGACTTCCTCCTACAATGAGCAGTTCTTC
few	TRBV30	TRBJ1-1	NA	CAWGETEAFF	TGTGCCTGGGGGGAGACTGAAGCTTTCTTT
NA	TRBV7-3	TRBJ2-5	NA	CASSLQGQETQYF	TGTGCCAGCAGCTTACAGGGCCAAGAGACCCAGTACTTC
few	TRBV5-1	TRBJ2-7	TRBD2	CASSPRSGSGYEQYF	TGCGCCAGCAGCCCGAGGAGCGGGAGCGGGTACGAGCAGTACTTC
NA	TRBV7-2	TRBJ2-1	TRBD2	CASSLPSGGASSYNEQFF	TGTGCCAGCAGCTTACCTAGCGGGGGAGCTAGCTCCTACAATGAGCAGTTCTTC
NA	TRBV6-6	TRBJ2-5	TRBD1	CASSYSRTGSGVTQYF	TGTGCCAGCAGTTACTCTCGGACAGGGAGCGGAGTGACCCAGTACTTC
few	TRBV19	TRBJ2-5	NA	CASSIGSQETQYF	TGTGCCAGTAGTATCGGGTCACAAGAGACCCAGTACTTC
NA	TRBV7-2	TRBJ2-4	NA	CASSQPGQKNIQYF	TGTGCCAGCAGTCAACCGGGACAAAAAAACATTCAGTACTTC
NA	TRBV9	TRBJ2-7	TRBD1	CASSSAGGYEQYF	TGTGCCAGCAGTTCGGCAGGGGGCTACGAGCAGTACTTC
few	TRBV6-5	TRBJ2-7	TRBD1	CASSYGGQGTYEQYF	TGTGCCAGCAGTTACGGTGGACAGGGAACCTACGAGCAGTACTTC
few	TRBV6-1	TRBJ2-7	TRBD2	CASSELSRGAYEQYF	TGTGCCAGCAGTGAATTATCGCGGGGGGCCTACGAGCAGTACTTC
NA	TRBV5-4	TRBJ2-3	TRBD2	CASSLGTSGRDTQYF	TGTGCCAGCAGCTTAGGGACTAGCGGGAGGGATACGCAGTATTTT
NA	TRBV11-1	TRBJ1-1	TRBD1	CASSSDLYRGINTEAFF	TGTGCCAGCAGCTCGGACTTATACAGGGGAATAAACACTGAAGCTTTCTTT
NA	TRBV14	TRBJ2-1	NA	CASSPLIAVDNEQFF	TGTGCCAGCAGCCCCTTGATAGCGGTTGACAATGAGCAGTTCTTC
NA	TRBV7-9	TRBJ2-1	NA	CASKSGLDEQFF	TGTGCCAGCAAAAGCGGATTAGATGAGCAGTTCTTC
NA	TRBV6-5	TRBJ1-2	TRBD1	CASSERQGHYGYTF	TGTGCCAGCAGTGAACGACAGGGCCACTATGGCTACACCTTC
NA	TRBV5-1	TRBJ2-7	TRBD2	CASSLGTSGGNYEQYF	TGCGCCAGCAGCTTGGGAACTAGCGGGGGAAACTACGAGCAGTACTTC
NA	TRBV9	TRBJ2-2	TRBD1	CASSVAEDRGRAGELFF	TGTGCCAGCAGCGTAGCTGAGGACAGGGGGCGCGCCGGGGAGCTGTTTTTT
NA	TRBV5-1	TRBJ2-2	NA	CASSLPSTGELFF	TGCGCCAGCAGCTTGCCGAGCACCGGGGAGCTGTTTTTT
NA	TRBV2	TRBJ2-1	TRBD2	CASSTGTSAYNEQFF	TGTGCCAGCAGTACCGGGACTAGCGCATACAATGAGCAGTTCTTC
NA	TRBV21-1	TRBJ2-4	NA	CASSNNRITQTPPYVQYF	TGTGCCAGCAGCAATAACAGAATTACTCAAACACCGCCTTACGTTCAGTACTTC
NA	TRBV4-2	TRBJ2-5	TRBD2	CASSQSERGAQETQYF	TGTGCCAGCAGCCAAAGTGAGCGGGGGGCACAAGAGACCCAGTACTTC
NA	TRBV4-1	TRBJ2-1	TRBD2	CASSQDGRGRSGEQFF	TGCGCCAGCAGCCAAGATGGGCGCGGGAGAAGCGGTGAGCAGTTCTTC
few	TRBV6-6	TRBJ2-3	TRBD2	CASNPAGVMGTDTQYF	TGTGCCAGCAATCCAGCGGGGGTGATGGGAACAGATACGCAGTATTTT
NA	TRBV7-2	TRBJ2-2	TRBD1	CASSPDRVIAGELFF	TGTGCCAGCAGCCCCGACAGGGTAATAGCCGGGGAGCTGTTTTTT
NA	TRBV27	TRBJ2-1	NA	CASSFLGLVYNEQFF	TGTGCCAGCAGTTTTCTCGGACTGGTGTACAATGAGCAGTTCTTC
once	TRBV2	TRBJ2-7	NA	CASISGGSYEQYF	TGTGCCAGCATCAGCGGAGGCTCCTACGAGCAGTACTTC
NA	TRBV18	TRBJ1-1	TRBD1	CATRPQGGTEAFF	TGTGCCACCCGGCCCCAGGGGGGCACTGAAGCTTTCTTT
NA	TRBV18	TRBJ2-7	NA	CASSPLPAGVYEQYF	TGTGCCAGCTCACCCCTCCCAGCCGGGGTCTACGAGCAGTACTTC
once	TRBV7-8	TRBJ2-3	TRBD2	CASSLRGSGGSTDTQYF	TGTGCCAGCAGCTTAAGGGGCAGCGGGGGGTCCACAGATACGCAGTATTTT
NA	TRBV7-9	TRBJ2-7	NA	CASSEGGYQQYF	TGTGCCAGCAGCGAGGGAGGTTACCAGCAGTACTTC
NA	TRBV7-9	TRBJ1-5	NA	CASSLEGSQPQHF	TGTGCCAGCAGCTTAGAAGGGAGTCAGCCCCAGCATTTT
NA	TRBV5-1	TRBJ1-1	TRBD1	CASTETGANTEAFF	TGCGCCAGCACCGAGACAGGGGCGAACACTGAAGCTTTCTTT
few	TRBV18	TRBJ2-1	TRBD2	CASSSGTSGRYNEQFF	TGTGCCAGCTCATCCGGGACTAGCGGGAGATACAATGAGCAGTTCTTC
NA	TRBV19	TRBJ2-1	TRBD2	CASSWLAGAGEQFF	TGTGCCAGTAGTTGGCTAGCGGGAGCTGGGGAGCAGTTCTTC
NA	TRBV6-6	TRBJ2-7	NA	CASTGGVGTYEQYF	TGTGCCAGCACCGGAGGGGTGGGAACCTACGAGCAGTACTTC
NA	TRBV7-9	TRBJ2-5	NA	CASSLDFGGGTQYF	TGTGCCAGCAGCTTAGATTTCGGCGGCGGGACCCAGTACTTC
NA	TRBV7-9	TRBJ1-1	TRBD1	CASSLGDREAFF	TGTGCCAGCAGCTTGGGGGACAGAGAAGCTTTCTTT
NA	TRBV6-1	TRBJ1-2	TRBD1	CASSGNRDSNYGYTF	TGTGCCAGCAGTGGGAACCGGGACAGTAACTATGGCTACACCTTC
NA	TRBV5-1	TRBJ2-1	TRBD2	CASSKLSGNSYNEQFF	TGCGCCAGCTCCAAACTTAGCGGGAACTCCTACAATGAGCAGTTCTTC
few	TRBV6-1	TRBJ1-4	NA	CASMKSRGANEKLFF	TGTGCCAGCATGAAAAGTCGGGGGGCTAATGAAAAACTGTTTTTT
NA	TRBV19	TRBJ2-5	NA	CASTEGLNSETQYF	TGTGCCAGTACTGAAGGACTTAATTCTGAAACCCAGTACTTC
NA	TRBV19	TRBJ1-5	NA	CASSPHRSQPQHF	TGTGCCAGCTCCCCCCACCGGAGCCAGCCCCAGCATTTT
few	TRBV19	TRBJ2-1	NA	CASSIRPLRGTPGGNEQFF	TGTGCCAGTAGTATCCGGCCCCTCCGGGGGACCCCTGGGGGGAATGAGCAGTTCTTC
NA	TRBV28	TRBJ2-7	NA	CASTWTDRIYEQYF	TGTGCCAGCACCTGGACAGATAGGATCTACGAGCAGTACTTC
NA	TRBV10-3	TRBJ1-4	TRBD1	CAISQGGEKLFF	TGTGCCATCAGCCAGGGGGGCGAAAAACTGTTTTTT